This T cell receptor beta chain was observed in a study of metastatic and nonmetastatic thyroid tumors. Turning to the study itself: A comparison of repertoires was made across blood and tumor or nodule tissue from malignant and benign thyroid patients. Study findings and constraints: Within blood and tumor, benign nodules reportedly had significantly lower TCR beta diversity than malignant thyroid tumors did.

Authors' data handling: A classifier of distant metastasis in papillary thyroid cancer was built from CDR3 differences (across clinicopathological groups). TCRdb re-called clones from the PCR reads using MiXCR. The V and J calls shown here were made by TCRdb, not taken from the authors' results. The table shows 35,000 to 40,000 clones, with roughly a sixth occurring only once. None of the patients had undergone any treatment ahead of thyroid surgery. This clone was detected ten times or more. Antigen unknown. Sequenced: tumor tissue. The receptor was derived from a female donor with papillary thyroid cancer or a benign thyroid nodule (not recorded which). Some clones in this sample may be carry-over from other donors' samples.

CDR3 residues: CASSLLASANYGYTF. The CDR3 bases are TGTGCCAGCAGCTTACTGGCATCTGCTAACTATGGCTACACCTTC. V and J are TRBV7-2 and TRBJ1-2; D unresolved. Germline V gene sequence: CDR1 SGHTA, CDR2 FQGNSA. The CDR3 contains 15 residues. V lost 2 bases, J lost 0 bases, and 10 bases lay in between.